The 29 T cell receptor beta chains below come from one sample, sequenced in a study of response to subunit inactivated influenza vaccine. A single record per CDR3 protein comes from TCRdb applying MiXCR to the RT-PCR reads. The sample includes some 550,000 distinct CDR3 sequences, roughly 23% of them seen just once. The same specimen was also included in a second study, on T cells expressing NK-cell markers. That study reports: Researchers built TCR beta cDNA using 5'RACE template switching with UMIs.

The sample was CD4+ T cells sorted from PBMCs, taken about 13 days after vaccination. The receptor source for this set is a man aged 50-59 years who received an inactivated influenza vaccine.

The chain uses TRBV7-3 and TRBJ2-5; tentatively, D is TRBD1 (5 bases). Deletions cut 2 bases from V and 5 bases from J, with 15 bases between. The CDR3 sequence is 15 residues long. Germline CDR1 is SGHTA and CDR2 is FQGTGA. The CDR3 reads CASSLQGFPGETQYF. DNA for the CDR3: TGTGCCAGCAGCTTACAGGGTTTCCCTGGGGAGACCCAGTACTTC.

This chain uses TRBV11-2 with TRBJ2-7; 10 bases map to TRBD1. CDR1 is SGHAT and CDR2 is FQNNGV in the germline V gene. The CDR3 runs 20 residues. Trimming at V came to 5 bases and at J to 2 bases, leaving 21 bases not matched to a gene. For the CDR3, the DNA is TGTGCCAGCAGCCCTAGGAGCGGGACAGGGGTAATCTCGACGACCTACGAGCAGTACTTC. It codes for CASSPRSGTGVISTTYEQYF.

There are a few counts of this clonotype. The chain joins TRBV5-1 to TRBJ2-3; 8 bases map to TRBD2. CDR3 length: 14 amino acids. Per germline, CDR1 SGHRS and CDR2 YFSETQ. With V trimmed by 7 bases and J by 2 bases, 6 bases remained unmatched. CDR3 sequence reads: CASCTSGYTDTQYF. CDR3 coding DNA: TGCGCCAGCTGCACTAGCGGATACACAGATACGCAGTATTTT.

The sample holds a few counts of this clonotype. The chain couples TRBV7-2 to TRBJ2-7; D is perhaps TRBD1 (5 bases). Germline CDR1 reads SGHTA; CDR2 reads FQGNSA. The CDR3 loop spans 13 amino acids. V was pared by 4 bases and J by 4 bases, with 11 bases between. CDR3 in amino acids: CASSSRTNYEQYF. CDR3 coding DNA: TGTGCCAGCAGCTCACGGACAAATTACGAGCAGTACTTC.

The chain is built from TRBV21-1 and TRBJ2-7; the DNA was not used to check the table's D call, TRBD2. TRBV21-1 is a pseudogene. This CDR3 has 14 residues. As DNA, the CDR3 is TGTGCCAGCACCCCGGGACTCATTTCCTACGAGCAGTACTTC. Its translation: CASTPGLISYEQYF.

The chain uses TRBV28 and TRBJ1-2; 10 bases map to TRBD1. The trim removed 8 bases at V and 5 bases at J, leaving 14 bases unmatched. CDR3 length: 16 residues. Germline CDR1 and CDR2: MDHEN and SYDVKM. The CDR3 DNA reads as TGTGCCAGCGGTGGGGGGGGACAGGGGTTTTCTTATGGCTACACCTTC. As protein: CASGGGGQGFSYGYTF.

In its sample, this clonotype was seen a few times. The chain has TRBV5-4 and TRBJ1-1; 8 nucleotides match TRBD1. J lost 1 base, V lost 1 base, and 15 bases had no gene match. Per germline, CDR1 SGHNT and CDR2 YYREEE (reference sequence). This CDR3 contains 19 residues. CDR3 sequence (DNA): TGTGCCAGCAGCTTGATCAGTTGGGGACAGGTTTTTGGGAACACTGAAGCTTTCTTT. It translates to CASSLISWGQVFGNTEAFF.

V gene TRBV7-9 combines with J gene TRBJ2-5, with TRBD2 matching over 8 bases. J gave up 4 bases and V 5 bases, and 9 bases lay outside the gene matches. The germline CDR1 and CDR2 sequences are SEHNR and FQNEAQ (reference sequence). The CDR3 consists of 15 residues. CDR3 sequence: CASSPPGLVLETQYF. CDR3 DNA sequence: TGTGCCAGCAGCCCGCCGGGACTAGTTTTAGAGACCCAGTACTTC.

This clonotype was counted only a few times. This chain joins TRBV7-2 and TRBJ1-1; the D gene is possibly TRBD1 (5 bases). Trimming stripped 0 bases from V and 2 bases from J, with 10 bases between. This CDR3 region has 15 residues. Germline CDR1 and CDR2: SGHTA and FQGNSA. Here the CDR3 reads CASSLAPGKNTEAFF. The CDR3 DNA reads TGTGCCAGCAGCTTAGCCCCAGGGAAAAACACTGAAGCTTTCTTT.

The rearrangement links TRBV4-2 to TRBJ1-1; D possibly corresponds to TRBD1 (5 bases). V lost 0 bases and J 5 bases, leaving 16 bases between the germline ends. The length of the CDR3 is 16 residues. Germline CDR1 reads LGHNA; CDR2 reads YNFKEQ. CDR3 residues: CASSQEGPGTLTEAFF. The CDR3 bases are TGTGCCAGCAGCCAAGAGGGACCCGGGACTCTGACTGAAGCTTTCTTT.

The chain is built from TRBV6-2 or TRBV6-3 and TRBJ2-5, with 8 bases aligning to TRBD1. Germline V gene sequence: CDR1 MNHEY, CDR2 SVGEGT. V was clipped by 6 bases and J by 4 bases; unmatched bases: 4. The CDR3 covers 13 residues. The CDR3 here is CASRHQGAETQYF. The CDR3 coding sequence is TGTGCCAGCAGGCATCAGGGGGCAGAGACCCAGTACTTC.

This chain joins TRBV9 and TRBJ2-5; the match to TRBD1 covers 9 bases. Germline loops: CDR1 SGDLS, CDR2 YYNGEE. The V and J ends lost 3 bases and 4 bases, in that order; junction bases with no gene match: 7. This CDR3 region has 15 residues. The CDR3 sequence: CASSDRQGVRETQYF. The DNA of the CDR3 is TGTGCCAGCAGCGATCGACAGGGGGTGCGAGAGACCCAGTACTTC.

The chain has TRBV20-1 and TRBJ1-4; 9 nucleotides match TRBD1. CDR1 and CDR2 (germline): DFQATT, SNEGSKA (reference sequence). With 1 base clipped from V and 7 bases from J, the junction kept 1 base outside the gene matches. There are 13 residues in the CDR3. The CDR3 protein is CSARVQGAEKLFF. The CDR3 DNA follows: TGCAGTGCTAGAGTACAGGGGGCTGAAAAACTGTTTTTT.

The chain is built from TRBV7-9 and TRBJ2-1; 7 bases match TRBD2. The germline gives CDR1 SEHNR, CDR2 FQNEAQ (reference sequence). V shed 5 bases, J shed 9 bases, and the junction held 13 bases outside the gene matches. This CDR3 has 15 amino acids. The CDR3 DNA is TGTGCCAGCAGCCTCGATGGGGCGGGAGTCAGTGAGCAGTTCTTC. Protein product: CASSLDGAGVSEQFF.

This chain connects TRBV19 to TRBJ1-5, with no clear D. The CDR3 spans 14 residues. V gave up 4 bases and J gave up 5 bases, with 12 bases separating them. From germline, CDR1 is LNHDA and CDR2 SQIVND (reference sequence). CDR3 protein: CASSKGAGYQPQHF. DNA of the CDR3: TGTGCCAGTAGTAAGGGCGCGGGATATCAGCCCCAGCATTTT.

V gene TRBV28 combines with J gene TRBJ1-1, with 11 nucleotides matching TRBD1. Germline CDR1 and CDR2: MDHEN and SYDVKM. The CDR3 is made up of 18 amino acids. Germline trimming cut 4 bases from V and 4 bases from J; bases unmatched to any gene: 14. The CDR3 here is CASSSYPLDRGRGTEAFF. CDR3 bases: TGTGCCAGCAGTTCATACCCTCTGGACAGGGGGCGAGGCACTGAAGCTTTCTTT.

V gene TRBV7-9 combines with J gene TRBJ2-7, with D uncertain. The CDR3 length is 12 residues. In germline, CDR1 is SEHNR, CDR2 FQNEAQ (reference sequence). The V end was cut by 1 base, the J end by 12 bases, with 13 bases between. CDR3 DNA sequence: TGTGCCAGCAGCTTAGGGACGGCGGCGCCGTACTTC. Its translation is CASSLGTAAPYF.

In this sample, this clonotype turned up a few times. This chain links TRBV6-1 with TRBJ1-5; D remains unclear. With 3 bases removed from V and 4 bases from J, the gap between germline ends came to 10 bases. Germline V CDR1 and CDR2: MNHNS, SASEGT. CDR3 length: 14 amino acids. CDR3 loop: CASSERATNQPQHF. CDR3 sequence (DNA): TGTGCCAGCAGTGAGCGGGCCACAAATCAGCCCCAGCATTTT.

In this sample, this clonotype turned up a few times. This chain links TRBV5-1 with TRBJ2-1; the match to TRBD2 covers 7 bases. Germline values: CDR1 SGHRS, CDR2 YFSETQ. The V segment lost 6 bases and the J segment 5 bases; nucleotides outside the gene matches: 8. The CDR3 length is 14 residues. The chain's CDR3 is CASKAGPTNNEQFF. The CDR3 DNA follows: TGCGCCAGCAAAGCGGGGCCGACCAACAATGAGCAGTTCTTC.

This clonotype has just a few counts. The chain couples TRBV3-1 to TRBJ1-6; 9 nucleotides agree with TRBD1. Trimming took 1 base from V and 10 from J; bases not matched to a gene: 2. Germline loops: CDR1 LGHDT, CDR2 YNNKEL (reference sequence). This CDR3 region has 14 residues. In nucleotides, the CDR3 is TGTGCCAGCAGCCAAGCGGGACAGGGATCACCCCTCCACTTT. Amino acid sequence: CASSQAGQGSPLHF.

The rearrangement links TRBV7-2 to TRBJ2-1; D uncertain. This CDR3 has 12 residues. Germline values: CDR1 SGHTA, CDR2 FQGNSA. V shed 1 base and J shed 9 bases, with 7 bases lying between them. This CDR3 is CASSLELGEQFF. The DNA for the CDR3 is TGTGCCAGCAGCTTAGAATTGGGTGAGCAGTTCTTC.

This clonotype has a handful of counts. V usage is TRBV3-1 and J usage is TRBJ2-7, with D possibly TRBD2 on 6 matching bases. The CDR3 has 13 amino acids. Germline CDR1 LGHDT, CDR2 YNNKEL (reference sequence). The germline V and J ends were trimmed by 4 bases and 5 bases, with 12 bases remaining between them. The CDR3 sequence: CASSRTGADEQYF. The CDR3 DNA sequence: TGTGCCAGCAGCCGGACGGGAGCGGACGAGCAGTACTTC.

This chain uses TRBV19 with TRBJ2-2, with TRBD2 identical over 9 bases. The J segment lost 6 bases and the V segment lost 7 bases, leaving 6 bases of the junction unmatched. CDR1 and CDR2 (germline): LNHDA, SQIVND (reference sequence). The length of the CDR3 is 14 residues. CDR3 in DNA: TGTGCCAGTACAAAAGCGGGAGGTTCCGGGGAGCTGTTTTTT. Translating gives CASTKAGGSGELFF.

This clonotype was counted ten times or more. This chain joins TRBV4-3 and TRBJ2-7, with D unresolved. The CDR3 is 17 residues long. Trimming pared 0 bases from V and 2 bases from J, leaving 17 bases between. CDR1 and CDR2 (germline): LGHNA, YSLEER. CDR3 sequence: CASSQDLQSVVPYEQYF. The CDR3 coding sequence is TGCGCCAGCAGCCAAGATCTTCAGAGTGTTGTCCCCTACGAGCAGTACTTC.

The rearrangement joins TRBV7-9 to TRBJ2-5, with D unclear. Germline V gene sequence: CDR1 SEHNR, CDR2 FQNEAQ (reference sequence). This CDR3 region has 15 residues. Deletions cut 1 base from V and 5 bases from J, with 14 bases between. The CDR3 here is CASSLGSSMPETQYF. The CDR3 DNA sequence: TGTGCCAGCAGCTTAGGGTCTTCGATGCCGGAGACCCAGTACTTC.

This chain joins TRBV5-1 and TRBJ2-7; no definite D call. Germline CDR1 SGHRS, CDR2 YFSETQ. Trimming shortened V by 2 bases and J by 0 bases, and 15 bases separated the two germline ends. The CDR3 totals 16 residues. Here the CDR3 DNA reads TGCGCCAGCAGCTTCTCGGCACTCCGAAACTCCTACGAGCAGTACTTC. This translates into CASSFSALRNSYEQYF.

The V gene is TRBV7-3, the J gene TRBJ2-5; D remains unclear. CDR1 is SGHTA and CDR2 is FQGTGA in the germline V gene. The CDR3 loop spans 13 amino acids. V shed 5 bases and J shed 2 bases, with 9 bases lying between them. The CDR3 bases are TGTGCCAGCAGCAGGTCAGAACAAGAGACCCAGTACTTC. Its translation is CASSRSEQETQYF.

The CDR3 spells CASSYPIAGVAHEQFF. The CDR3 region has the DNA TGTGCCAGCAGTTATCCGATAGCGGGGGTGGCCCATGAGCAGTTCTTC. The chain links TRBV6-2 or TRBV6-3 to TRBJ2-1; TRBD2 matches 9 bases. This CDR3 contains 16 residues. J gave up 8 bases and V 3 bases, and 11 bases lay outside the gene matches. Germline values: CDR1 MNHEY, CDR2 SVGEGT.

V gene TRBV6-1 combines with J gene TRBJ1-2; a weak D match, TRBD1 (5 bases). V was cut by 10 bases and J by 1 base, with 19 bases left in between. Germline loops: CDR1 MNHNS, CDR2 SASEGT. This CDR3 is built from 15 residues. Here the CDR3 reads CATRARDGVNYGYTF. The DNA for the CDR3 is TGTGCCACCAGGGCCCGGGACGGAGTTAACTATGGCTACACCTTC.